Each of the 10 T cell receptor beta chains below was sequenced from the same sample in a study of blood T cell repertoires in COVID-19. Generated by immunoSEQ multiplex PCR, the TCRdb table keeps only in-frame clones and is missing some. The sample holds roughly 200,000 clones, 83% seen once. Sequencing was carried out using peripheral blood. These receptors all stem from a human donor in a cohort sampled during active COVID-19.

This clone has only one observation. The V and J genes are TRBV28 and TRBJ2-7; 9 bases are a match to TRBD1. Unmatched junction bases numbered 1, after V lost 5 bases and J lost 2 bases. In germline, CDR1 is MDHEN, CDR2 SYDVKM. The CDR3 loop spans 13 amino acids. The CDR3 protein is CASSRQGAYEQYF. The CDR3 region has the DNA TGTGCCAGCAGTCGACAGGGGGCCTACGAGCAGTACTTC. The variable domain in full, completed from reference TRBV28 and TRBJ2-7, reads DVKVTQSSRYLVKRTGEKVFLECVQDMDHENMFWYRQDPGLGLRLIYFSYDVKMKEKGDIPEGYSVSREKKERFSLILESASTNQTSMYLCASSRQGAYEQYFGPGTRLTVT.

The CDR3 protein is CASSLQGTGNTIYF. The CDR3 DNA is TGTGCCAGCAGCTTACAGGGCACTGGAAACACCATATATTTT. The chain joins TRBV7-3 to TRBJ1-3; the D gene is possibly TRBD1 (5 bases). The germline V gene has CDR1 SGHTA and CDR2 FQGTGA. The V end lost 2 bases, the J end lost 2 bases, and 7 bases lay between the germline ends. This CDR3 is built from 14 residues.

V gene TRBV3-1 (or the pseudogene TRBV3-2) combines with J gene TRBJ2-5, with 7 bases identical to TRBD1. Unmatched junction bases numbered 10, after V lost 5 bases and J lost 4 bases. Per germline, CDR1 LGHDT and CDR2 YNNKEL (reference sequence). The CDR3 has 15 amino acids. Here the CDR3 reads CASSFSDRAGETQYF. CDR3 nucleotide sequence: TGTGCCAGCAGCTTCTCCGACAGGGCGGGAGAGACCCAGTACTTC.

V is TRBV4-2 and J is TRBJ2-3, with 14 bases fitting TRBD2. This CDR3 contains 20 residues. Unmatched junction bases numbered 13, after V lost 0 bases and J lost 5 bases. CDR1 is LGHNA, CDR2 YNFKEQ, per germline. The CDR3 here is CASSQDPGTSGRGYKDTQYF. The CDR3 DNA is TGTGCCAGCAGCCAAGACCCGGGGACTAGCGGGAGAGGGTACAAAGATACGCAGTATTTT.

The V gene is TRBV24-1, the J gene TRBJ1-5, with a weak D call TRBD1 (5 bases). With 5 bases removed from V and 4 bases from J, the gap between germline ends came to 14 bases. CDR3 length: 15 residues. Germline loops: CDR1 KGHDR, CDR2 SFDVKD. The CDR3 bases are TGTGCCACCAGTGCAAAAGCTAGGGGTAATCAGCCCCAGCATTTT. Translated, it gives CATSAKARGNQPQHF.

Written as DNA, the CDR3 is TGTGCCAGCAGCTTGGCCCCCGGACAGGGGAACGAGCAGTACTTC. Translated, it gives CASSLAPGQGNEQYF. The chain couples TRBV5-4 to TRBJ2-7; TRBD1 agrees at 9 bases. The CDR3 is made up of 15 amino acids. Germline CDR1 is SGHNT and CDR2 is YYREEE (reference sequence). V shed 0 bases, J shed 5 bases, and the junction held 6 bases outside the gene matches.

This clone was seen once. The chain links TRBV9 to TRBJ2-7; 7 positions match TRBD2. The CDR3 sequence is 15 residues long. Germline CDR1 SGDLS, CDR2 YYNGEE. The junction had 8 bases not matched to a gene; V was cut back by 4 bases and J by 1 base. The CDR3 reads CASSPPSGGSYEQYF. CDR3 DNA sequence: TGTGCCAGCAGCCCTCCTAGCGGAGGTTCCTACGAGCAGTACTTC.

The chain carries TRBV27 and TRBJ2-7, with 9 bases lining up with TRBD1. J was trimmed by 4 bases and V by 0 bases; bases with no gene match: 10. CDR3 length equals 17 residues. Germline-derived CDR1 and CDR2 are MNHEY and SMNVEV (reference sequence). This chain's CDR3 is CASSLSHTGGARYEQYF. CDR3 sequence (DNA): TGTGCCAGCAGTTTATCGCATACAGGGGGCGCAAGATACGAGCAGTACTTC.

This chain joins TRBV24-1 and TRBJ2-7; 11 nucleotides match TRBD2. The V gene end was trimmed by 1 base and the J gene end by 4 bases; junction bases not matched to a gene: 2. Germline CDR1 KGHDR, CDR2 SFDVKD. This CDR3 is 15 amino acids long. The CDR3 sequence: CATSDFASGRYEQYF. CDR3 nucleotides: TGTGCCACCAGTGATTTTGCTAGCGGGAGGTACGAGCAGTACTTC.

A remark on this clone: Its ends do not fully match the called genes, so a read error is possible. V is TRBV5-4 and J is TRBJ2-7; 9 bases are shared with TRBD2. This CDR3 comprises 13 residues. Germline V lookup: CDR1 SGHNT, CDR2 YYREEE (reference sequence). The DNA for the CDR3 is TGTGCCAGCAGCTTGGGGACTAGCGTTGAGCAGTATTTC. Translating gives CASSLGTSVEQYF.